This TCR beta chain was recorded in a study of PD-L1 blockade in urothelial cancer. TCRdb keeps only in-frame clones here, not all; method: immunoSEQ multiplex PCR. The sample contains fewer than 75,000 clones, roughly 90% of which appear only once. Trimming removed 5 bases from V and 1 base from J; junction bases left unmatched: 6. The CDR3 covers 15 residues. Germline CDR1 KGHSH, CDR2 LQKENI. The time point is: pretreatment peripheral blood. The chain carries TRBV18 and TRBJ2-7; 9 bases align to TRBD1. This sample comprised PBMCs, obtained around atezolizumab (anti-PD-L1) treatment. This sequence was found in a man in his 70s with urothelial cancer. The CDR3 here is CASSAQGASSYEQYF. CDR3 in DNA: TGTGCCAGCTCAGCACAGGGGGCGTCATCCTACGAGCAGTACTTC.